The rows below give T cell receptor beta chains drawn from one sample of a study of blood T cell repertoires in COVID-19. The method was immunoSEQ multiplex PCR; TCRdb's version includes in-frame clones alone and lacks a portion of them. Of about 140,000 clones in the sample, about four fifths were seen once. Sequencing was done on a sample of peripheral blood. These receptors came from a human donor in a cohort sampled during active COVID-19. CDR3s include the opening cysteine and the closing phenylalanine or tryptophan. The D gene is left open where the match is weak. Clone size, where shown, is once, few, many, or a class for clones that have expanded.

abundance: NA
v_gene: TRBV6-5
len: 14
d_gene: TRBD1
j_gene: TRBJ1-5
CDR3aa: CASSRDSLYQPQHF
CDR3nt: TGTGCCAGCAGCCGGGACAGCCTGTATCAGCCCCAGCATTTT

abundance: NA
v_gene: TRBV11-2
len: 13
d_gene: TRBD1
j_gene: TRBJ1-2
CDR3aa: CASSRQGVGGYTF
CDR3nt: TGTGCCAGCAGCCGACAGGGGGTCGGTGGCTACACCTTC

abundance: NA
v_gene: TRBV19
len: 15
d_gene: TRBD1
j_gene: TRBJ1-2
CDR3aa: CASSIAGQGAIGYTF
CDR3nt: TGTGCCAGTAGTATAGCCGGACAGGGGGCGATCGGCTACACCTTC

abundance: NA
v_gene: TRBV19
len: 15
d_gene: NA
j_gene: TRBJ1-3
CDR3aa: CASSSVGASGNTIYF
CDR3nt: TGTGCCAGTAGTTCCGTAGGGGCCTCTGGAAACACCATATATTTT

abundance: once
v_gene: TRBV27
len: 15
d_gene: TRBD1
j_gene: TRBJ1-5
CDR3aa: CASSFTGGAGQPQHF
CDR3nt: TGTGCCAGCAGTTTTACAGGGGGCGCGGGTCAGCCCCAGCATTTT

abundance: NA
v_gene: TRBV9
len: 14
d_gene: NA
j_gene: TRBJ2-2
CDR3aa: CASGRRRGTGELFF
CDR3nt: TGTGCCAGCGGTCGGAGGAGGGGCACCGGGGAGCTGTTTTTT

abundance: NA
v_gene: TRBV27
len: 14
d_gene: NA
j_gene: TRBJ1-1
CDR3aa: CASSLSFQNTEAFF
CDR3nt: TGTGCCAGCAGTTTATCGTTCCAGAACACTGAAGCTTTCTTT

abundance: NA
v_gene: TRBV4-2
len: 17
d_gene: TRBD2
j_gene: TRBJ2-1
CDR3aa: CASSLWVAGGSFNEQFF
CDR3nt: TGTGCCAGCAGCCTTTGGGTAGCGGGAGGCTCCTTCAATGAGCAGTTCTTC

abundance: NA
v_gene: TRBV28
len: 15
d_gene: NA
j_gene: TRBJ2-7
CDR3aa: CASSSPGTQTYEQYF
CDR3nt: TGTGCCAGCTCGAGCCCCGGGACTCAAACCTACGAGCAGTACTTC

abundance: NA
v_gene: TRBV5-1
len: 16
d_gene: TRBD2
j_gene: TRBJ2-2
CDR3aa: CASSPAIAGETGELFF
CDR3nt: TGCGCCAGCAGCCCCGCGATAGCGGGAGAAACCGGGGAGCTGTTTTTT

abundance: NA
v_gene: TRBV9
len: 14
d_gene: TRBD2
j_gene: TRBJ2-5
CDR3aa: CASSVRGEGETQYF
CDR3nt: TGTGCCAGCAGCGTACGTGGGGAGGGGGAGACCCAGTACTTC

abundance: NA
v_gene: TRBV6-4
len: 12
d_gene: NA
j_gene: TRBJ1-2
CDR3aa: CATRAPSSGYTF
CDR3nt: TGTGCCACCCGCGCGCCTAGTAGTGGCTACACCTTC

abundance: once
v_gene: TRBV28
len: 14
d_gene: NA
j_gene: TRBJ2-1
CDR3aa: CASTRQRVPGEQFF
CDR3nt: TGTGCCAGCACTCGTCAGAGGGTGCCGGGTGAGCAGTTCTTC

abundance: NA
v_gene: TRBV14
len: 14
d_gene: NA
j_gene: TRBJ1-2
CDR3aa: CASSQENSGHGYTF
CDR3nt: TGTGCCAGCAGCCAAGAAAATTCAGGGCATGGCTACACCTTC

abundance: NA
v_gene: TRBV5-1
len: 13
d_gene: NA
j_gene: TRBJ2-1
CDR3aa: CASSRLGVGEQFF
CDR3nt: TGCGCCAGCAGTCGGCTTGGAGTCGGGGAGCAGTTCTTC

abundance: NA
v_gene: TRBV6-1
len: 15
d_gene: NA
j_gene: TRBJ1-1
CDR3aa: CASSDTKSGNTEAFF
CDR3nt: TGTGCCAGCAGTGATACCAAGTCAGGTAACACTGAAGCTTTCTTT

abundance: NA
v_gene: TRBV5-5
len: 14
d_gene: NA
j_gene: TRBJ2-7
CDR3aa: CASSLGGGLWEQYF
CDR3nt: TGTGCCAGCAGCTTGGGCGGCGGCCTCTGGGAGCAGTACTTC

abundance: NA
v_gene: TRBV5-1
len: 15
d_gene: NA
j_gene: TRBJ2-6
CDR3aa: CASSLDQAGANVLTF
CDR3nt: TGCGCCAGCAGCTTGGACCAGGCTGGGGCCAACGTCCTGACTTTC

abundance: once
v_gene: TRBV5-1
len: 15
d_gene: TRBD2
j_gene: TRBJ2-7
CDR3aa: CASSLVLAGVYEQYF
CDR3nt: TGCGCCAGCAGCTTGGTCCTAGCGGGAGTTTACGAGCAGTACTTC

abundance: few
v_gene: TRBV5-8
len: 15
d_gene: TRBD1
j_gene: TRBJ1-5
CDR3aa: CASSHRGRSNQPQHF
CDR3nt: TGTGCCAGCAGCCACAGGGGAAGGAGCAATCAGCCCCAGCATTTT

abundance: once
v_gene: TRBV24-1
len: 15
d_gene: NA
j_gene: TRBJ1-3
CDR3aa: CATSDPGERGNTIYF
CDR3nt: TGTGCCACCAGTGATCCAGGGGAGAGAGGAAACACCATATATTTT

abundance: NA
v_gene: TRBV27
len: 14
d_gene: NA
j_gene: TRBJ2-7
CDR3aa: CASSLGGASSEQYF
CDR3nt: TGTGCCAGCAGTTTAGGGGGCGCCAGCAGCGAGCAGTACTTC

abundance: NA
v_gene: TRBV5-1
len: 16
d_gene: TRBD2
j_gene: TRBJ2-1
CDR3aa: CASSTGLAGIYNEQFF
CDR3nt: TGCGCCAGCAGCACCGGACTAGCGGGAATCTACAATGAGCAGTTCTTC

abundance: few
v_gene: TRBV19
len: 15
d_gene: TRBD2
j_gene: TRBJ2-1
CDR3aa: CASTPLAGGPNEQFF
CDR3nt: TGTGCCAGTACCCCCTTAGCGGGAGGTCCCAATGAGCAGTTCTTC

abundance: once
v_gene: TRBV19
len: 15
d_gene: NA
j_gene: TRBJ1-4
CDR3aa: CASSPSQSSNEKLFF
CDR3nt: TGTGCCAGTAGTCCCTCACAGTCGTCTAATGAAAAACTGTTTTTT

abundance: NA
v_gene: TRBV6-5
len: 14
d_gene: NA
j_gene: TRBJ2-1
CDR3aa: CASKRRDPYNEQFF
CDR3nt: TGTGCCAGCAAACGCAGGGATCCCTACAATGAGCAGTTCTTC

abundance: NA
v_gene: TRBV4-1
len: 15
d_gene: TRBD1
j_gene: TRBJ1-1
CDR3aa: CASSRENRGNTEAFF
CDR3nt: TGCGCCAGCAGTCGAGAGAACAGGGGGAACACTGAAGCTTTCTTT

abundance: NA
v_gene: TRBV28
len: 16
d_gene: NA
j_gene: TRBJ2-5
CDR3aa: CASSLPGGSFIETQYF
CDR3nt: TGTGCCAGCAGTTTACCCGGAGGTAGCTTCATCGAGACCCAGTACTTC

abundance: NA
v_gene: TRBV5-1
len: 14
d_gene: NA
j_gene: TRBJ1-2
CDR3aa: CASSLAPGDYGYTF
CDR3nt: TGCGCCAGCAGCTTGGCCCCGGGAGACTATGGCTACACCTTC

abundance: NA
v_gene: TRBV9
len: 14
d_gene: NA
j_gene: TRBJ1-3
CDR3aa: CASSATRSGNTIYF
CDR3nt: TGTGCCAGCAGTGCGACACGCTCTGGAAACACCATATATTTT

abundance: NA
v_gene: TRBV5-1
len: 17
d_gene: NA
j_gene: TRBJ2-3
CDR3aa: CASSRIAGFGGADTQYF
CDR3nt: TGCGCCAGCAGCCGCATCGCGGGATTCGGTGGCGCAGATACGCAGTATTTT

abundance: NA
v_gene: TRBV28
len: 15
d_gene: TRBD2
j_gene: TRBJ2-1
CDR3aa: CASSLRTRPYNEQFF
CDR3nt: TGTGCCAGCAGTCTCCGGACTAGGCCATACAATGAGCAGTTCTTC

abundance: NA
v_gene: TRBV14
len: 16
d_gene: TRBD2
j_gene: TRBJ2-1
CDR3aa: CASTPKRLAGVEEQFF
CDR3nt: TGTGCCAGCACCCCCAAGCGTCTAGCGGGAGTAGAAGAGCAGTTCTTC

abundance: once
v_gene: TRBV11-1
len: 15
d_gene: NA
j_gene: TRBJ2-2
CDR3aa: CASSFPSSVGGELFF
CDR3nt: TGTGCCAGCAGCTTCCCCTCTAGCGTCGGCGGGGAGCTGTTTTTT

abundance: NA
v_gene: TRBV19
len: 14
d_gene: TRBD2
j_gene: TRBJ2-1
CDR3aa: CASRFLAGLGEQFF
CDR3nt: TGTGCCAGTAGATTCCTAGCGGGGCTCGGAGAGCAGTTCTTC

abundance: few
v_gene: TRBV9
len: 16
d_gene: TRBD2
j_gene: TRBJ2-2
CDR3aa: CASSPRTSFSIGELFF
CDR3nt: TGTGCCAGCAGCCCCAGGACTAGCTTTTCTATCGGGGAGCTGTTTTTT

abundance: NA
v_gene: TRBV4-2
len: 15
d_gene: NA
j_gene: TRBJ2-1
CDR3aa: CASSQDVTAYNEQFF
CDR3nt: TGTGCCAGCAGCCAAGATGTTACAGCCTACAATGAGCAGTTCTTC

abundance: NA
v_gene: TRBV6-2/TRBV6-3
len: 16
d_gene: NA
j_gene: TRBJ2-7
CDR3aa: CASSSLLRGLTYEQYF
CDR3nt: TGTGCCAGCAGTTCCCTACTAAGGGGATTAACCTACGAGCAGTACTTC

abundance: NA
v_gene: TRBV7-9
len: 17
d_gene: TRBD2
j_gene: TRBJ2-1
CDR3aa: CASSLAVEGGPRDEQFF
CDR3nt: TGTGCCAGCAGCTTAGCGGTGGAGGGAGGGCCCAGGGATGAGCAGTTCTTC

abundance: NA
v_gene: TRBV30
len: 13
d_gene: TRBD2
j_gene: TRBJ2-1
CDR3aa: CAWEQGGPNEQFF
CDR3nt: TGTGCCTGGGAGCAGGGAGGGCCCAATGAGCAGTTCTTC

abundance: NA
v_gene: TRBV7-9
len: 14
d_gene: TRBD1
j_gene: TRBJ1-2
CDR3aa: CASSSRTGGDGYTF
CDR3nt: TGTGCCAGCAGCTCCCGGACAGGGGGGGATGGCTACACCTTC

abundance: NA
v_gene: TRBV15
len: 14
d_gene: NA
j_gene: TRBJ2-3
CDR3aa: CATSRAALAFTQYF
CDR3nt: TGTGCTACCAGCAGGGCCGCCCTGGCCTTTACGCAGTATTTT

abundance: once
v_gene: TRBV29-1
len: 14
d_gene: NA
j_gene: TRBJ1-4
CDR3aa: CSVGYGGETEKLFF
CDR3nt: TGCAGCGTTGGTTACGGAGGAGAAACTGAAAAACTGTTTTTT